The T cell receptor (beta chain) described here comes from a study of blood T cells in healthy people across ages. Next came a second PCR, run for roughly 6 to 11 cycles, which used a sample-barcoded 5' primer along with a J-beta primer mix. TCRdb passed the 5' RACE reads through MiXCR, listing each CDR3 protein once. This table has 850,000 to 950,000 distinct CDR3 sequences, about 28% appearing once. This clonotype was counted ten times or more. Germline V CDR1 and CDR2: SGHRS, YFSETQ. The CDR3 totals 13 residues. The V and J ends lost 4 bases and 4 bases respectively, with 11 bases between them. The receptor's source is an elderly woman in good health. The chain couples TRBV5-1 to TRBJ1-1; D call uncertain. Material: blood. The CDR3 is CASSPRAGTEAFF. CDR3 sequence (DNA): TGCGCCAGCAGCCCTCGGGCGGGCACTGAAGCTTTCTTT.